This T cell receptor beta chain was recovered during a study of beta chain features in type 1 diabetes. This clone appeared a few times. The antigen is not known. Trimming cost V 5 bases and J 7 bases, with 8 bases left between them. CDR3 size: 12 residues. Germline CDR1 is SGHTA and CDR2 is FQGTGA. Expressed TCRB transcripts were sequenced because the entire RNA isolate underwent reverse transcription. Profiling relied on immunoSEQ multiplex PCR, and the TCRdb table lists in-frame clones only, not all of them. The sample has about 290,000 clones, around 7.8% seen once. Findings and caveats of the study: Lower insertion and higher deletion counts appeared at VDJ junctions in type 1 diabetes patients.

V is TRBV7-3 and J is TRBJ2-2; D is unclear. Material: central memory CD4+ T cells from blood. The TCR was taken from a woman between 18 and 30 years old in good health. The CDR3 sequence is CASSIRVGELFF. CDR3 nucleotides: TGTGCCAGCAGCATTAGGGTCGGGGAGCTGTTTTTT.